The T cell receptor beta chain described here comes from a study of blood T cell repertoires in COVID-19. About the study: Acute-phase and convalescent COVID-19 samples originated in the United States, Italy and Spain.

Participants spanned ages roughly 18 to 95 years and resided in about two dozen US areas. Cohort placement rested on clinical history that participants reported themselves. Trimming stripped 1 base from V and 8 bases from J, with 16 bases between. From germline, CDR1 is SGHTA and CDR2 FQGNSA. The CDR3 is 15 residues long. Study processing details: Reference gene primer amplification yielded estimated nucleated cell counts. Here immunoSEQ multiplex PCR was the method, and the copy in TCRdb shows in-frame clones only, minus some. V, J and clone size reflect that table, while D and trimming were determined from the DNA. Here the sample spans about 250,000 clones, about nine tenths being singletons.

Input material: PBMCs or T cells enriched from blood (not recorded which). The sequence was obtained from a woman between 50 and 59 years old who had recovered from COVID-19. This chain uses TRBV7-2 with TRBJ2-3; tentatively, D is TRBD2 (7 bases). The CDR3 here is CASSLGLARGGTQYF. The CDR3 DNA reads as TGTGCCAGCAGCTTAGGGCTAGCGAGGGGGGGTACGCAGTATTTT. Using reference TRBV7-2 and TRBJ2-3 for the parts outside the CDR3, the full variable domain is GAGVSQSPSNKVTEKGKDVELRCDPISGHTALYWYRQSLGQGLEFLIYFQGNSAPDKSGLPSDRFSAERTGGSVSTLTIQRTQQEDSAVYLCASSLGLARGGTQYFGPGTRLTVL.